The 20 T cell receptor beta chains below all came from one sample that was sequenced in a study of cytomegalovirus exposure and HLA in healthy donors. Primers included in the PCR were 60 Vbeta and 13 Jbeta primers. TCRdb's copy holds only in-frame clones and misses some; the assay was immunoSEQ multiplex PCR. This table has roughly 140,000 clones, around 82% appearing once. Sequenced sample: PBMCs. Receptor source: a woman between 40 and 55 years old in good health and CMV-seropositive.

The chain couples TRBV27 to TRBJ2-7, with TRBD1 identical over 9 bases. J lost 4 bases, V lost 5 bases, and 12 bases had no gene match. In germline, CDR1 is MNHEY, CDR2 SMNVEV (reference sequence). This CDR3 has 16 amino acids. CDR3 in DNA: TGTGCCAGCAGTCCAGACCCCGGACAGGGGATATACGAGCAGTACTTC. This translates into CASSPDPGQGIYEQYF.

V gene TRBV10-2 combines with J gene TRBJ2-7, with 9 nucleotides matching TRBD2. Germline CDR1 reads WSHSY; CDR2 reads SAAADI. V dropped 4 bases and J dropped 2; count of bases not matched to a gene: 9. The CDR3 has 16 amino acids. The CDR3 sequence is CASSGASGTMTYEQYF. CDR3 nucleotide sequence: TGCGCCAGCAGTGGGGCTAGCGGGACGATGACCTACGAGCAGTACTTC.

The V call is TRBV4-1, the J call TRBJ2-7; possibly TRBD2 for D (6 bases). Germline CDR1 is MGHRA and CDR2 is YSYEKL. The V and J ends lost 0 bases and 7 bases respectively, with 19 bases between them. The CDR3 is 16 residues long. CDR3 in amino acids: CASSQDLPSAWEEQYF. The CDR3 DNA sequence: TGCGCCAGCAGCCAAGATCTCCCTAGCGCCTGGGAGGAGCAGTACTTC.

This clone was recorded a few times. The rearrangement joins TRBV19 to TRBJ2-7; D is unclear. V shed 2 bases and J shed 0 bases, with 8 bases lying between them. The CDR3 runs 14 residues. CDR1 and CDR2 from the germline V gene are LNHDA and SQIVND (reference sequence). CDR3 nucleotide sequence: TGTGCCAGTAGTATAATCGGTAGCTCCTACGAGCAGTACTTC. It encodes CASSIIGSSYEQYF.

The CDR3 loop is CASSLAGDGFYEQYF. DNA of the CDR3: TGCGCCAGCAGCTTGGCGGGGGACGGGTTCTACGAGCAGTACTTC. The genes are TRBV5-1 and TRBJ2-7; a weak D match, TRBD2 (6 bases). This CDR3 has 15 residues. Between the trimmed V and J ends, which lost 0 bases and 3 bases, there was a span of 13 bases. The V gene's germline CDR1 is SGHRS and CDR2 YFSETQ. The variable domain in full, completed from reference TRBV5-1 and TRBJ2-7, reads KAGVTQTPRYLIKTRGQQVTLSCSPISGHRSVSWYQQTPGQGLQFLFEYFSETQRNKGNFPGRFSGRQFSNSRSEMNVSTLELGDSALYLCASSLAGDGFYEQYFGPGTRLTVT.

The V gene is TRBV5-5, the J gene TRBJ2-1; D gene ambiguous. The V and J ends lost 0 bases and 4 bases respectively, with 11 bases between them. This CDR3 spans 15 amino acids. Germline-derived CDR1 and CDR2 are SGHKS and YYEKEE (reference sequence). As DNA, the CDR3 is TGTGCCAGCAGCTTGGGAACGCTCCTATACAATGAGCAGTTCTTC. Its protein product is CASSLGTLLYNEQFF.

The chain uses TRBV28 and TRBJ2-7, with TRBD1 matching over 7 bases. The trim removed 3 bases at V and 0 bases at J, leaving 5 bases unmatched. The V gene's germline CDR1 is MDHEN and CDR2 SYDVKM. This CDR3 contains 15 residues. The CDR3, as DNA: TGTGCCAGCAGTTTTACAGGGGCCCCCTCCTACGAGCAGTACTTC. Translation gives CASSFTGAPSYEQYF.

This rearrangement joins TRBV10-2 to TRBJ2-3, with 8 bases aligning to TRBD2. This CDR3 contains 14 residues. The junction had 4 bases not matched to a gene; V was cut back by 2 bases and J by 6 bases. In germline, CDR1 is WSHSY, CDR2 SAAADI. CDR3 amino acids: CASSEGRGADTQYF. CDR3 DNA: TGCGCCAGCAGTGAGGGGCGGGGGGCGGATACGCAGTATTTT.

A note on this clone: Germline is not matched at one junction end, which may reflect a read error. Other DNA sequences within the sample encode an identical CDR3. The chain joins TRBV6-1 to TRBJ2-7; unclear D gene. Germline CDR1 MNHNS, CDR2 SASEGT. The CDR3 sequence is 13 residues long. CDR3 protein: CASTTAMGYGQYF. The CDR3 DNA reads as TGTGCCAGCACAACTGCAATGGGCTACGGGCAGTACTTC.

This clone appeared once. V gene TRBV30 combines with J gene TRBJ2-3, with TRBD1 matching 7 bases. The CDR3 covers 15 residues. With V trimmed by 7 bases and J by 2 bases, 12 bases remained unmatched. The germline CDR1 and CDR2 sequences are GTSNPN and SVGIG (reference sequence). In DNA form, the CDR3 reads TGTGCCTCCTTCAAATCAGGGGGTAACACAGATACGCAGTATTTT. Its translation is CASFKSGGNTDTQYF.

J is TRBJ2-2 and V is TRBV5-6; TRBD2 is a possible D gene (5 bases). Between the trimmed V and J ends, which lost 1 base and 1 base, there was a span of 8 bases. The CDR3 is made up of 15 amino acids. Germline V gene data show CDR1 as SGHDT and CDR2 as YYEEEE. CDR3 region: CASSLSRGNTGELFF. As DNA, the CDR3 is TGTGCCAGCAGCTTGTCCCGGGGGAACACCGGGGAGCTGTTTTTT.

This clone was detected only once. The V call is TRBV6-1, the J call TRBJ2-7, with TRBD1 matching over 8 bases. V lost 6 bases and J lost 4; bases outside the gene matches: 8. Germline V gives CDR1 MNHNS, CDR2 SASEGT. CDR3 size: 14 residues. In nucleotides, the CDR3 is TGTGCCAGCAGCCTGACAGGGGTGACGTACGAGCAGTACTTC. Translated: CASSLTGVTYEQYF.

The V and J genes are TRBV10-2 and TRBJ2-5, with 8 bases aligning to TRBD2. Germline CDR1 is WSHSY and CDR2 is SAAADI. V trimming: 2 bases; J trimming: 4 bases; junction bases outside the gene matches: 3. This CDR3 has 14 residues. The CDR3 is CASSEGTRRETQYF. CDR3 bases: TGCGCCAGCAGTGAGGGGACTAGACGAGAGACCCAGTACTTC.

The chain is built from TRBV19 and TRBJ2-5; D is undetermined. The CDR3 spans 12 residues. Deletions cut 6 bases from V and 4 bases from J, with 9 bases between. Germline V gives CDR1 LNHDA, CDR2 SQIVND (reference sequence). This CDR3 is CASSNAGETQYF. The CDR3 DNA reads as TGTGCCAGTAGCAATGCAGGAGAGACCCAGTACTTC.

The rearrangement joins TRBV6-5 to TRBJ2-7, with TRBD2 identical over 8 bases. The V segment lost 4 bases and the J segment 3 bases; nucleotides outside the gene matches: 5. From germline, CDR1 is MNHEY and CDR2 SVGAGI. This CDR3 has 14 amino acids. CDR3 nucleotide sequence: TGTGCCAGCAGTTGGGCGGGGGGATTCTACGAGCAGTACTTC. Translation: CASSWAGGFYEQYF.

This chain connects TRBV5-5 to TRBJ1-2; the D gene is possibly TRBD1 (5 bases). V was trimmed by 3 bases and J by 1 base, leaving 19 bases between them. Germline loops: CDR1 SGHKS, CDR2 YYEKEE (reference sequence). CDR3 length: 17 amino acids. CDR3 loop: CASSYPTEEKFNYGYTF. The CDR3 coding sequence is TGTGCCAGCAGCTACCCGACAGAGGAGAAATTTAACTATGGCTACACCTTC.

The chain uses TRBV6-1 and TRBJ1-4; a weak D match, TRBD1 (5 bases). The CDR3 extends over 14 amino acids. Trimming pared 11 bases from V and 8 bases from J, leaving 21 bases between. Germline V gives CDR1 MNHNS, CDR2 SASEGT. DNA of the CDR3: TGTGCCTGCACCTACGGGACTGTCACCGAAAAACTGTTTTTT. This encodes CACTYGTVTEKLFF.

The chain is built from TRBV7-2 and TRBJ2-2; 8 bases line up with TRBD2. Germline trimming cut 5 bases from V and 7 bases from J; bases unmatched to any gene: 12. The germline CDR1 and CDR2 sequences are SGHTA and FQGNSA. The CDR3 is 16 amino acids. The CDR3 loop is CASSPRRAGVGGELFF. CDR3 nucleotides: TGTGCCAGCAGCCCCCGACGAGCGGGAGTTGGCGGGGAGCTGTTTTTT.

The chain couples TRBV27 to TRBJ1-5, with TRBD1 matching over 7 bases. CDR3 length: 17 amino acids. CDR1 is MNHEY, CDR2 SMNVEV, per germline (reference sequence). Trimming cost V 5 bases and J 4 bases; bases outside gene matches: 14. The CDR3 DNA sequence: TGTGCCAGCAGTCCCTCCATCGGGACAGACTTTAATCAGCCCCAGCATTTT. Residues: CASSPSIGTDFNQPQHF.

This clone is a singleton in its sample. The V and J genes are TRBV4-1 and TRBJ1-2; possibly TRBD1 for D (6 bases). The germline V gene encodes CDR1 MGHRA and CDR2 YSYEKL. CDR3 size: 15 residues. The V end lost 5 bases, the J end lost 4 bases, and 17 bases lay between the germline ends. The CDR3 DNA follows: TGCGCCAGCAGCTATCCCGCCAGGGGAGTCTATGGCTACACCTTC. It yields the protein CASSYPARGVYGYTF.